These 22 T cell receptor beta chains came from one sample sequenced in a study of read filtering for tumor transcriptome and immune sequencing. The library was built from roughly 400 ng RNA with molecular barcoded adaptors for alpha/delta and beta/gamma chains. TCRdb reprocessed the reads with MiXCR, giving one entry per CDR3 protein. This sample has 20,000 to 30,000 distinct CDR3 sequences; 20% to 25% occur once, and the top ten carry 47%. The sample taken for sequencing was a population of CD138-negative cells sorted from bone marrow. The source of these receptors is a donor older than 35 with multiple myeloma.

This clonotype has a count of ten or more. The J gene is TRBJ2-5, the V gene TRBV19, with a weak D call TRBD2 (5 bases). The CDR3 extends over 14 amino acids. From germline, CDR1 is LNHDA and CDR2 SQIVND (reference sequence). The ends were cut back, 10 bases at V and 7 bases at J, with 22 bases in the middle. The CDR3 spells CATLERVGSVTQYF. Here the CDR3 DNA reads TGTGCCACTTTGGAGAGGGTCGGCAGTGTGACCCAGTACTTC.

This clonotype has a handful of counts. This sequence joins TRBV10-3 and TRBJ1-3; unclear D gene. Trimming stripped 4 bases from V and 0 bases from J, with 7 bases between. In germline, CDR1 is ENHRY, CDR2 SYGVKD. This CDR3 is 14 amino acids long. CDR3 amino acids: CAISVSDSGNTIYF. As DNA, the CDR3 is TGTGCCATCAGTGTTTCCGACTCTGGAAACACCATATATTTT.

This clonotype was detected ten times or more. The CDR3 bases are TGCGCCAGCAATAGGGCAGGGAGATACAATGAGCAGTTCTTC. Residues: CASNRAGRYNEQFF. The chain combines TRBV5-1 with TRBJ2-1, with D perhaps given as TRBD1 or TRBD2 (5 bases each). V dropped 6 bases and J dropped 4 bases, with 14 bases sitting between them. This CDR3 has 14 amino acids. Per the germline V gene, CDR1 is SGHRS and CDR2 is YFSETQ.

This clonotype was observed many times. The gene calls are TRBV27 and TRBJ2-7; TRBD2 might be the D (6 bases). The CDR3 length is 14 residues. V was pared by 6 bases and J by 1 base, with 13 bases between. Germline V lookup: CDR1 MNHEY, CDR2 SMNVEV (reference sequence). CDR3 sequence: CASSSGTSSYEQYF. In nucleotides, the CDR3 is TGTGCCAGCAGCTCCGGGACTTCGTCCTACGAGCAGTACTTC.

This clonotype has a count of ten or more. This rearrangement joins TRBV21-1 to TRBJ2-1; the D call of TRBD2 is as the table states it, not checked on the DNA. TRBV21-1 is termed a pseudogene. The CDR3 loop spans 17 amino acids. The CDR3 coding sequence is TGTGCCAGCAGCAAAACTAGCGGGGGCGCTTCCTACAATGAGCAGTTCTTC. Translated, it gives CASSKTSGGASYNEQFF.

This clonotype has ten or more counts. The chain has TRBV18 and TRBJ2-1; 10 nucleotides line up with TRBD2. After removal of 1 base from V and 10 bases from J, the junction contained 10 bases not matched to a gene. CDR3 size: 16 residues. CDR1 and CDR2 (germline): KGHSH, LQKENI. CDR3 DNA: TGTGCCAGCTCACCACGGAGAGCGGGGGGGCCCAGGGAGCAGTTCTTC. Translation: CASSPRRAGGPREQFF.

This clonotype showed up many times. The chain couples TRBV20-1 to TRBJ1-2; TRBD1 agrees at 8 bases. J was trimmed by 6 bases and V by 3 bases; bases with no gene match: 9. This CDR3 has 14 amino acids. In germline, CDR1 is DFQATT, CDR2 SNEGSKA (reference sequence). CDR3 sequence reads: CSASTDRAGDGYTF. The DNA for the CDR3 is TGCAGTGCTAGTACGGACAGGGCCGGCGATGGCTACACCTTC.

The V and J genes are TRBV11-2 and TRBJ1-5; 9 bases are a match to TRBD1. The junction had 4 bases not matched to a gene; V was cut back by 4 bases and J by 6 bases. The CDR3 loop spans 14 amino acids. In germline, CDR1 is SGHAT, CDR2 FQNNGV. DNA of the CDR3: TGTGCCAGCAGCTCGACAGGGGGTAGTCAGCCCCAGCATTTT. It codes for CASSSTGGSQPQHF.

This clonotype was counted a single time. One base away lies a much larger clone, so this may be a sequencing read error. The CDR3 reads CAIDGNTEAFF. Written as DNA, the CDR3 is TGTGCCATCGACGGGAACACTGAAGCTTTCTTT. V and J are TRBV7-9 and TRBJ1-1; D is unresolved. Germline CDR1 is SEHNR and CDR2 is FQNEAQ (reference sequence). V shed 10 bases and J shed 1 base, with 7 bases lying between them. This CDR3 contains 11 residues.

This clonotype showed up just a few times. The chain uses TRBV11-2 and TRBJ2-1; D possibly corresponds to TRBD1 (6 bases). The CDR3 runs to 17 residues. V lost 5 bases, J lost 4 bases, and 21 bases lay in between. CDR1 and CDR2 from the germline V gene are SGHAT and FQNNGV. The CDR3 coding sequence is TGTGCCAGCAGCCTACAAGGTTGGGTCCAGGGGTACAATGAGCAGTTCTTC. Translated: CASSLQGWVQGYNEQFF.

In the case of this clonotype: The CDR3 does not close with the conserved phenylalanine or tryptophan, likely indicating a read error. The rearrangement links TRBV5-1 to TRBJ1-1; D is perhaps TRBD1 (5 bases). The germline CDR1 and CDR2 sequences are SGHRS and YFSETQ. The CDR3 is 14 amino acids. Trimming left V 7 bases short and J 3 bases short, with 16 bases between. CDR3 nucleotides: TGCGCCAGCTGCGGGAGGGCGGGGGACACTGAAGCTTTCATT. This gives the protein CASCGRAGDTEAFI.

This clonotype was seen many times. The rearrangement links TRBV20-1 to TRBJ2-3, with TRBD2 identical over 9 bases. The CDR3 length is 15 residues. Germline-derived CDR1 and CDR2 are DFQATT and SNEGSKA (reference sequence). The ends lost 0 bases at V and 2 bases at J; junction bases unmatched: 3. CDR3 in DNA: TGCAGTGCTAGAGATAGCGGGGGCCACACAGATACGCAGTATTTT. Translating gives CSARDSGGHTDTQYF.

The V call is TRBV10-1, the J call TRBJ2-3; D ambiguous. The ends were cut back, 2 bases at V and 2 bases at J, with 17 bases in the middle. Germline V gene sequence: CDR1 WNHNN, CDR2 SYGVQD (reference sequence). This CDR3 comprises 17 residues. DNA for the CDR3: TGCGCCAGCAGTGAGAGGCCCGTTGCGGAGTTCACAGATACGCAGTATTTT. Its translation: CASSERPVAEFTDTQYF.

This clonotype came up a few times. The chain uses TRBV3-1 and TRBJ1-1; D unresolved. The CDR3 has 12 residues. The germline CDR1 and CDR2 sequences are LGHDT and YNNKEL (reference sequence). V was shortened by 4 bases and J by 4 bases, with 7 bases between the two germline ends. The CDR3 region is CASSRQPTEAFF. In nucleotides, the CDR3 is TGTGCCAGCAGCCGGCAGCCCACTGAAGCTTTCTTT.

This clonotype was seen at least ten times. The rearrangement joins TRBV7-9 to TRBJ2-2; D may be TRBD1 or TRBD2 (5 bases each). Germline CDR1 SEHNR, CDR2 FQNEAQ (reference sequence). The ends were cut back, 2 bases at V and 0 bases at J, with 10 bases in the middle. The CDR3 consists of 16 residues. Here the CDR3 DNA reads TGTGCCAGCAGCTTATTGAGGGGACCGAACACCGGGGAGCTGTTTTTT. Amino acids: CASSLLRGPNTGELFF.

CDR3 bases: TGCAGCGTTGATAAGGCGACGGATGAAGCTTTCTTT. Its translation: CSVDKATDEAFF. The gene calls are TRBV29-1 and TRBJ1-1; D gene unclear. The length of the CDR3 is 12 residues. Trimming left V 3 bases short and J 7 bases short, with 12 bases between. The germline CDR1 and CDR2 sequences are SQVTM and ANQGSEA.

This clonotype was seen more than once but under ten times. The genes are TRBV20-1 and TRBJ1-5; D gene ambiguous. Germline V lookup: CDR1 DFQATT, CDR2 SNEGSKA (reference sequence). CDR3 size: 15 residues. V was trimmed by 3 bases and J by 3 bases, leaving 15 bases between them. CDR3 sequence (DNA): TGCAGTGCTAGGACTGAGAGGTCCGCCAATCAGCCCCAGCATTTT. This sequence encodes CSARTERSANQPQHF.

This clonotype was seen ten or more times. The J gene is TRBJ2-3, the V gene TRBV18; 12 nucleotides align to TRBD2. V was clipped by 3 bases and J by 5 bases; unmatched bases: 6. Germline V gives CDR1 KGHSH, CDR2 LQKENI. The CDR3 extends over 16 amino acids. CDR3 sequence: CASSPRTSGVGDTQYF. DNA of the CDR3: TGTGCCAGCTCACCCAGGACTAGCGGGGTTGGAGATACGCAGTATTTT.

The gene calls are TRBV5-1 and TRBJ2-7; unclear D gene. The CDR3 sequence is 15 residues long. Trimming pared 2 bases from V and 2 bases from J, leaving 14 bases between. CDR1 is SGHRS, CDR2 YFSETQ, per germline. The CDR3 DNA sequence: TGCGCCAGCAGCTTACAGAGTAACGGTCCCTACGAGCAGTACTTC. This translates into CASSLQSNGPYEQYF.

This clonotype was seen ten or more times. The J gene is TRBJ2-2, the V gene TRBV5-1; perhaps TRBD2 as D (6 bases). Per the germline V gene, CDR1 is SGHRS and CDR2 is YFSETQ. Trimming removed 4 bases at V and 4 bases at J, with 14 bases between. There are 15 residues in the CDR3. The DNA for the CDR3 is TGCGCCAGCAGCCCCTGGACTACTCCCACCGGGGAGCTGTTTTTT. This encodes CASSPWTTPTGELFF. Based on the CDR3 plus reference TRBV5-1 and TRBJ2-2, the full variable domain is KAGVTQTPRYLIKTRGQQVTLSCSPISGHRSVSWYQQTPGQGLQFLFEYFSETQRNKGNFPGRFSGRQFSNSRSEMNVSTLELGDSALYLCASSPWTTPTGELFFGEGSRLTVL.

This clonotype appeared many times. This rearrangement joins TRBV7-2 to TRBJ2-2; 7 bases line up with TRBD2. V shed 5 bases and J 5 bases; nucleotides not matched to a gene: 5. Germline CDR1 and CDR2: SGHTA and FQGNSA. This CDR3 contains 14 residues. The CDR3 sequence is CASSIWTRTGELFF. For the CDR3, the DNA is TGTGCCAGCAGCATATGGACTAGGACCGGGGAGCTGTTTTTT.

This clonotype was found many times. The chain links TRBV7-2 to TRBJ2-3; D could derive from TRBD1 or TRBD2 (6 bases each). Germline V gene data show CDR1 as SGHTA and CDR2 as FQGNSA. This CDR3 contains 16 residues. Trimming removed 2 bases from V and 2 bases from J, with 14 bases in between. The CDR3 sequence: CASSLKVGGTTDTQYF. The CDR3 coding sequence is TGTGCCAGCAGCTTAAAGGTGGGGGGCACCACAGATACGCAGTATTTT.